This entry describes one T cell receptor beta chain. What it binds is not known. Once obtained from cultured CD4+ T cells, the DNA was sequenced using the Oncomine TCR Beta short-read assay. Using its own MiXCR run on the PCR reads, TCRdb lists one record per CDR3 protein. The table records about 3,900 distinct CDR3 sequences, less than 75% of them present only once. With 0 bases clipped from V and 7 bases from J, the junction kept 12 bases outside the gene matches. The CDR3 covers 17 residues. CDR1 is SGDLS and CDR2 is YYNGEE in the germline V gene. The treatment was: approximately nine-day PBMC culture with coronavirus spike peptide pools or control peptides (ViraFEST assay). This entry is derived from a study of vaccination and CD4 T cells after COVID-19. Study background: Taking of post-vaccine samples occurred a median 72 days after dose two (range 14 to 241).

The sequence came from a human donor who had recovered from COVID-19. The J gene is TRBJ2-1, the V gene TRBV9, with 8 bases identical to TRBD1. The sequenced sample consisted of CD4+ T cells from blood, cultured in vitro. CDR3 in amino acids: CASSVGRGDRQGNEQFF. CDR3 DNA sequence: TGTGCCAGCAGCGTAGGGCGTGGGGACAGGCAAGGGAATGAGCAGTTCTTC. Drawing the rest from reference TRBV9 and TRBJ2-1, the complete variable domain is DSGVTQTPKHLITATGQRVTLRCSPRSGDLSVYWYQQSLDQGLQFLIQYYNGEERAKGNILERFSAQQFPDLHSELNLSSLELGDSALYFCASSVGRGDRQGNEQFFGPGTRLTVL.